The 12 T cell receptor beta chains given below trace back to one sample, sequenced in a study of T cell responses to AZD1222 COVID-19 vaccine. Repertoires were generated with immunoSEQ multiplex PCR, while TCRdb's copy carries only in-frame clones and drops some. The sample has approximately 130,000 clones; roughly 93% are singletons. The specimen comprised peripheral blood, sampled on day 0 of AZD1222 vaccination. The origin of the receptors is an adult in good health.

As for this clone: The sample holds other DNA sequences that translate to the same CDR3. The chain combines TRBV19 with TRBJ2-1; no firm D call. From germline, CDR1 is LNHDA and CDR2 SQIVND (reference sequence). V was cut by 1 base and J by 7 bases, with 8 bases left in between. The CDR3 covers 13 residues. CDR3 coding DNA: TGTGCCAGTAGTATAGTAGGGTATAATGAGCAGTTCTTC. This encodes CASSIVGYNEQFF.

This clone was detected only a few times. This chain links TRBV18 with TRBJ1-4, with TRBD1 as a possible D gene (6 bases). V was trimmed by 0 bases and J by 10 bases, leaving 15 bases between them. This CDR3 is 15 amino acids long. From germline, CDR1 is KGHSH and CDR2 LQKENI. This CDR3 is CASSPPETGGRKLFF. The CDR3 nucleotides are TGTGCCAGCTCACCACCGGAGACAGGCGGTAGAAAACTGTTTTTT.

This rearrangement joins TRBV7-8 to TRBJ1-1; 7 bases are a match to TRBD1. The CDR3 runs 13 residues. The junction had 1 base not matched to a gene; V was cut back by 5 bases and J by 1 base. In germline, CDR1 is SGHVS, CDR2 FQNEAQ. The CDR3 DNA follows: TGTGCCAGCAGCGGGGACAGGAACACTGAAGCTTTCTTT. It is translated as CASSGDRNTEAFF.

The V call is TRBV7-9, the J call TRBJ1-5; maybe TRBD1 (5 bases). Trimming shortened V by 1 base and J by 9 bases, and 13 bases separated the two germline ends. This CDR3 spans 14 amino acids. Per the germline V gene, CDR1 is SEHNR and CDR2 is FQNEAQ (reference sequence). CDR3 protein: CASSLGGSGGPQHF. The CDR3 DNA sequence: TGTGCCAGCAGCTTAGGAGGGTCTGGGGGGCCCCAGCATTTT.

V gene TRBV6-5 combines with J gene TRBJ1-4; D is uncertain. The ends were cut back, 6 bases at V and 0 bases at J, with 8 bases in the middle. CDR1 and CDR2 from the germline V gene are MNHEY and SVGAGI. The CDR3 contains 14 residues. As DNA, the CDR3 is TGTGCCAGCAGGTCAGGTGCAACTAATGAAAAACTGTTTTTT. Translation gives CASRSGATNEKLFF.

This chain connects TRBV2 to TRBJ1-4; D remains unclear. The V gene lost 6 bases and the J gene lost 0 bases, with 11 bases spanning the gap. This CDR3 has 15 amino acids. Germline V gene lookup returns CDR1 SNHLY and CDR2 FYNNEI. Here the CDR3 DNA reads TGTGCCAGCAGGCTGGAGCTTGCAACTAATGAAAAACTGTTTTTT. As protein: CASRLELATNEKLFF.

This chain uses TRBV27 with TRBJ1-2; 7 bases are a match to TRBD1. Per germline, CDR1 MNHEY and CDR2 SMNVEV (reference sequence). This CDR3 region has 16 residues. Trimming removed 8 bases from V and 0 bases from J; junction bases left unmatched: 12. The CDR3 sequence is CASRRDSEFANYGYTF. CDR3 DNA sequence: TGTGCCAGCCGCCGGGACAGTGAATTTGCTAACTATGGCTACACCTTC.

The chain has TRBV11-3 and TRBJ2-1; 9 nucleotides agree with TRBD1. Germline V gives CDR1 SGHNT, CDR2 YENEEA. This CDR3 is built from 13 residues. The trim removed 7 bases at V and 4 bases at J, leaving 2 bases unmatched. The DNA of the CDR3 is TGTGCCAGCAAGGGACAGGGTTACAATGAGCAGTTCTTC. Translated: CASKGQGYNEQFF.

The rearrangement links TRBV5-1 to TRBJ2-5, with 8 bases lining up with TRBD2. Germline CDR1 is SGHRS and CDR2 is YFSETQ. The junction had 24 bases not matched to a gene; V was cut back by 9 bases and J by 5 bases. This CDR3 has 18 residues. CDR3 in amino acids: CATSFGQRLAPRVETQYF. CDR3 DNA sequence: TGCGCCACCAGTTTCGGACAGAGACTAGCGCCGAGGGTCGAGACCCAGTACTTC.

CDR3: CASSSSWGTSGKETQYF. DNA for the CDR3: TGTGCCAGCAGTTCGTCTTGGGGGACTAGCGGGAAAGAGACCCAGTACTTC. The chain employs TRBV28 and TRBJ2-5, with 13 nucleotides matching TRBD2. CDR3 length equals 17 residues. V lost 4 bases to trimming and J lost 3 bases; unmatched junction nucleotides: 8. Germline values: CDR1 MDHEN, CDR2 SYDVKM.

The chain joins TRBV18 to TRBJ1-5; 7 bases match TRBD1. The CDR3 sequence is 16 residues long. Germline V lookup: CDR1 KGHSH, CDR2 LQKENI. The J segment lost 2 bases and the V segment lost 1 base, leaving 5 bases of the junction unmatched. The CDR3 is CASSPQAGGGNQPQHF. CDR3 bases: TGTGCCAGCTCACCACAGGCAGGGGGAGGCAATCAGCCCCAGCATTTT. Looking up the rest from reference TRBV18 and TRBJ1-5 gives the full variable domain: NAGVMQNPRHLVRRRGQEARLRCSPMKGHSHVYWYRQLPEEGLKFMVYLQKENIIDESGMPKERFSAEFPKEGPSILRIQQVVRGDSAAYFCASSPQAGGGNQPQHFGDGTRLSIL.

The CDR3 loop reads CASSLGRRSYEQYF. In nucleotides, the CDR3 is TGTGCCAGCAGTTTAGGGAGGAGGTCCTACGAGCAGTACTTC. V and J are TRBV27 and TRBJ2-7; possible D gene TRBD2, 6 bases. The length of the CDR3 is 14 residues. V was cut by 2 bases and J by 1 base, with 9 bases left in between. The germline V gene encodes CDR1 MNHEY and CDR2 SMNVEV (reference sequence).